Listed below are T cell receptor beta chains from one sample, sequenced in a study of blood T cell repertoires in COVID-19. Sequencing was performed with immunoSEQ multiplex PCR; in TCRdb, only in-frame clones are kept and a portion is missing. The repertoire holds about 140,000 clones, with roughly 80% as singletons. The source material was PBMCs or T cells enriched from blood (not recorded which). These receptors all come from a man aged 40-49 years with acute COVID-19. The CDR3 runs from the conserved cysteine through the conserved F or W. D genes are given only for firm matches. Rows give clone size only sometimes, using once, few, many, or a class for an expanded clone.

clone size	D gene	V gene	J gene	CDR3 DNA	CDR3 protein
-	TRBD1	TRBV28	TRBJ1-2	TGTGCCAGCAGATCTCAGGGGGTGTGGGGCTACACCTTC	CASRSQGVWGYTF
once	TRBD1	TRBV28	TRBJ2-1	TGTGCCAGCAGTTTATGGACAGGGGCTGACAATGAGCAGTTCTTC	CASSLWTGADNEQFF
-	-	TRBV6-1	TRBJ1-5	TGTGCCAGCAGTGAAGCGCTAGGGGCAGGGATCAATCAGCCCCAGCATTTT	CASSEALGAGINQPQHF
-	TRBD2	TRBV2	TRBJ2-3	TGTGCCAGCAGTGAAGTGGTAGCGGGGGGAGATACGCAGTATTTT	CASSEVVAGGDTQYF
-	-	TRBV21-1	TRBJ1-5	TGTGCCAGCAGCGGAGCAGACAGGGGCCCTGGCAATCAGCCCCAGCATTTT	CASSGADRGPGNQPQHF
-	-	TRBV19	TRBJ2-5	TGTGCCAGTAGTGGCGGATTCCAAGAGACCCAGTACTTC	CASSGGFQETQYF
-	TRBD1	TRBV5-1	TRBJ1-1	TGCGCCAGCAGTCCTGAACTGACAGGGCAAGGCACTGAAGCTTTCTTT	CASSPELTGQGTEAFF
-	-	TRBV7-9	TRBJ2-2	TGTGCCAGCAGGCCTGCAGGGCACGGGGAGCTGTTTTTT	CASRPAGHGELFF
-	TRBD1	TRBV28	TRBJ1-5	TGTGCCAGCAGTTTCTACAGGGGGCATCAGCCCCAGCATTTT	CASSFYRGHQPQHF
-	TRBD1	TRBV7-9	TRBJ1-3	TGTGCCAGCAGCAAGGGACAGCCTGGAAACACCATATATTTT	CASSKGQPGNTIYF